The 24 T cell receptor beta chains given below trace back to one sample, sequenced in a study of blood T cell repertoires in COVID-19. Data came from immunoSEQ multiplex PCR; TCRdb stores just in-frame clones and leaves some out. The table has around 99,000 clones, 80% to 90% seen once. Sequencing was done on a sample of peripheral blood. All receptors derive from a human donor in a cohort sampled during active COVID-19.

The rearrangement uses TRBV7-2 and TRBJ2-1; the D gene is possibly TRBD1 (6 bases). V was clipped by 7 bases and J by 5 bases, with 15 bases between them. The CDR3 is made up of 14 amino acids. Germline assignment: CDR1 SGHTA and CDR2 FQGNSA. For the CDR3, the DNA is TGTGCCAGCACCCCGACAGGTCCCGACAATGAGCAGTTCTTC. The encoded protein is CASTPTGPDNEQFF.

The chain recombines TRBV27 with TRBJ2-7; TRBD1 is a possible D gene (6 bases). The V gene's germline CDR1 is MNHEY and CDR2 SMNVEV (reference sequence). The CDR3 covers 18 residues. Trimming stripped 0 bases from V and 1 base from J, with 19 bases between. CDR3 DNA sequence: TGTGCCAGCAGTTTATCCCCGACAGGTCCTAGTCTTTCCTACGAGCAGTACTTC. Encoded protein: CASSLSPTGPSLSYEQYF.

The chain links TRBV28 to TRBJ1-5, with no clear D. CDR3 size: 15 residues. With 2 bases removed from V and 2 bases from J, the gap between germline ends came to 10 bases. Germline CDR1 and CDR2: MDHEN and SYDVKM. This chain's CDR3 is CASSLRGSGNQPQHF. As DNA, the CDR3 is TGTGCCAGCAGTTTACGCGGTTCTGGCAATCAGCCCCAGCATTTT.

V usage is TRBV6-5 and J usage is TRBJ2-7; maybe TRBD1 (5 bases). Germline lookup yields CDR1 MNHEY and CDR2 SVGAGI. V was pared by 0 bases and J by 3 bases, with 9 bases between. The CDR3 consists of 14 residues. The CDR3 sequence is CASSYSMQGYEQYF. The DNA for the CDR3 is TGTGCCAGCAGTTACTCTATGCAGGGCTACGAGCAGTACTTC.

The chain employs TRBV29-1 and TRBJ2-1; the match to TRBD1 covers 9 bases. The CDR3 is made up of 14 amino acids. Germline CDR1 SQVTM, CDR2 ANQGSEA. Trimming removed 8 bases from V and 0 bases from J; junction bases left unmatched: 5. In DNA, the CDR3 is TGCAGCCTCACAGGGGGCGCCTCCTACAATGAGCAGTTCTTC. This gives the protein CSLTGGASYNEQFF.

J is TRBJ1-5 and V is TRBV7-2, with D unresolved. Germline V gene sequence: CDR1 SGHTA, CDR2 FQGNSA. The CDR3 totals 16 residues. The V gene lost 5 bases and the J gene lost 6 bases, with 20 bases spanning the gap. CDR3: CASSVSRVGPLQPQHF. The CDR3 bases are TGTGCCAGCAGCGTCTCTCGGGTCGGTCCCCTTCAGCCCCAGCATTTT.

Of note for this clone: Mismatch with germline at one junction end may stem from a read error. The genes are TRBV7-9 and TRBJ1-4, with no clear D. Germline V gene data show CDR1 as SEHNR and CDR2 as FQNEAQ (reference sequence). The CDR3 length is 15 residues. In nucleotides, the CDR3 is TGTGCCAGCGGCTTCGGTCAGGCGAGCAATGAAAAACTGTTTTTT. It is translated as CASGFGQASNEKLFF.

The rearrangement uses TRBV6-5 and TRBJ1-5, with D perhaps matching TRBD1 (5 bases). The CDR3 sequence is 13 residues long. Germline loops: CDR1 MNHEY, CDR2 SVGAGI. CDR3 DNA sequence: TGTGGAGCTGGGGGGGGTGCCGATCAGCCCCAGCATTTT. Amino acid sequence: CGAGGGADQPQHF.

The rearrangement uses TRBV5-4 and TRBJ1-5; D is ambiguous. This CDR3 has 13 residues. The germline V gene has CDR1 SGHNT and CDR2 YYREEE (reference sequence). Between the trimmed V and J ends, which lost 4 bases and 5 bases, there was a span of 10 bases. CDR3 in DNA: TGTGCCAGCAGCCCCGACTGGGATCAGCCCCAGCATTTT. The encoded protein is CASSPDWDQPQHF.

The chain couples TRBV2 to TRBJ1-2; a possible D gene is TRBD1 (5 bases). CDR1 is SNHLY and CDR2 is FYNNEI in the germline V gene. This CDR3 has 13 amino acids. V was trimmed by 6 bases and J by 5 bases, leaving 13 bases between them. The chain's CDR3 is CASSFLQDYGYTF. CDR3 sequence (DNA): TGTGCCAGCAGCTTCTTACAGGATTATGGCTACACCTTC.

V usage is TRBV5-5 and J usage is TRBJ2-5, with a weak D call TRBD1 (5 bases). Looked up from germline, CDR1 is SGHKS and CDR2 is YYEKEE (reference sequence). The CDR3 sequence is 14 residues long. Trimming stripped 0 bases from V and 3 bases from J, with 9 bases between. The CDR3 nucleotides read TGTGCCAGCAGCTTGGTTCAGGGCGAAGAGACCCAGTACTTC. Protein: CASSLVQGEETQYF.

This chain connects TRBV4-1 to TRBJ1-5; D uncertain. Trimming pared 0 bases from V and 1 base from J, leaving 4 bases between. Germline V gene sequence: CDR1 MGHRA, CDR2 YSYEKL. CDR3 length: 14 residues. CDR3 DNA sequence: TGCGCCAGCAGCCAAGATGCGAGCAATCAGCCCCAGCATTTT. Its protein product is CASSQDASNQPQHF.

This clone was detected a few times. The CDR3 bases are TGTGCCAGCAGTGGGCAGTCCGTTTTGAACACCGGGGAGCTGTTTTTT. It codes for CASSGQSVLNTGELFF. The chain has TRBV2 and TRBJ2-2; no firm D call. Germline-derived CDR1 and CDR2 are SNHLY and FYNNEI. The V end lost 4 bases, the J end lost 1 base, and 13 bases lay between the germline ends. There are 16 residues in the CDR3.

The chain combines TRBV19 with TRBJ1-5; TRBD1 might be the D (6 bases). The germline V gene encodes CDR1 LNHDA and CDR2 SQIVND (reference sequence). This CDR3 comprises 13 residues. V lost 4 bases and J lost 6, with 10 bases in between. The CDR3 loop is CASSTRGIQPQHF. The CDR3, as DNA: TGTGCCAGTAGTACAAGGGGGATTCAGCCCCAGCATTTT.

The V gene is TRBV2, the J gene TRBJ2-1; D is possibly TRBD1 (5 bases). Trimming took off 3 bases at V and 0 bases at J, with 9 bases between the two ends. Germline V gene sequence: CDR1 SNHLY, CDR2 FYNNEI. CDR3 size: 15 residues. The CDR3, as DNA: TGTGCCAGCAGTGAGGACATGAGCTCCTACAATGAGCAGTTCTTC. It codes for CASSEDMSSYNEQFF.

J is TRBJ1-1 and V is TRBV7-9, with D hard to call. Per germline, CDR1 SEHNR and CDR2 FQNEAQ (reference sequence). The CDR3 loop spans 14 amino acids. The V end was cut by 0 bases, the J end by 3 bases, with 8 bases between. In nucleotides, the CDR3 is TGTGCCAGCAGCTTAGCGCGCTTGGACACTGAAGCTTTCTTT. This encodes CASSLARLDTEAFF. The entire variable domain, with the rest obtained from reference TRBV7-9 and TRBJ1-1, is as follows: DTGVSQNPRHKITKRGQNVTFRCDPISEHNRLYWYRQTLGQGPEFLTYFQNEAQLEKSRLLSDRFSAERPKGSFSTLEIQRTEQGDSAMYLCASSLARLDTEAFFGQGTRLTVV.

The chain couples TRBV5-1 to TRBJ2-5, with 7 bases fitting TRBD1. The germline V gene encodes CDR1 SGHRS and CDR2 YFSETQ. Unmatched junction bases numbered 14, after V lost 4 bases and J lost 5 bases. This CDR3 region has 16 residues. In DNA, the CDR3 is TGCGCCAGCAGCGCGGACCGACAGGGCCCATCTGAGACCCAGTACTTC. This sequence encodes CASSADRQGPSETQYF.

The chain recombines TRBV11-2 with TRBJ2-7, with unresolved D. V was cut by 5 bases and J by 4 bases, with 15 bases left in between. Germline loops: CDR1 SGHAT, CDR2 FQNNGV. CDR3 length equals 14 residues. The CDR3 is CASSAVRRPYEQYF. The CDR3 DNA sequence: TGTGCCAGCAGCGCAGTTAGGCGGCCGTACGAGCAGTACTTC.

The chain has TRBV6-2 or TRBV6-3 and TRBJ2-3, with D perhaps matching TRBD2 (5 bases). CDR1 and CDR2 (germline): MNHEY, SVGEGT. The CDR3 has 15 amino acids. V was cut by 0 bases and J by 2 bases, with 9 bases left in between. The CDR3 spells CASSYSPGLTDTQYF. The CDR3 region has the DNA TGTGCCAGCAGTTACTCGCCAGGACTCACAGATACGCAGTATTTT.

The chain uses TRBV9 and TRBJ1-1; no reliable D call. CDR1 and CDR2 (germline): SGDLS, YYNGEE. The CDR3 is 15 amino acids. Trimming stripped 0 bases from V and 3 bases from J, with 12 bases between. The CDR3 is CASSVGAKTYTEAFF. CDR3 nucleotides: TGTGCCAGCAGCGTAGGGGCCAAGACCTACACTGAAGCTTTCTTT.

The chain recombines TRBV28 with TRBJ1-2; 11 nucleotides match TRBD1. The germline CDR1 and CDR2 sequences are MDHEN and SYDVKM. The J segment lost 8 bases and the V segment lost 5 bases, leaving 13 bases of the junction unmatched. This CDR3 spans 16 amino acids. The CDR3: CASSPRDRGWDVGYTF. In DNA form, the CDR3 reads TGTGCCAGCAGTCCTCGGGACAGGGGGTGGGATGTCGGCTACACCTTC.

This clone appeared a few times. The CDR3: CASSSRGGNTEAFF. The DNA for the CDR3 is TGTGCCAGCAGCTCAAGAGGGGGGAACACTGAAGCTTTCTTT. The chain uses TRBV7-2 and TRBJ1-1; maybe TRBD1 (6 bases). CDR1 and CDR2 from the germline V gene are SGHTA and FQGNSA. Trimming shortened V by 4 bases and J by 1 base, and 10 bases separated the two germline ends. The CDR3 spans 14 residues.

The rearrangement uses TRBV7-2 and TRBJ1-6, with 7 bases identical to TRBD1. The trim removed 6 bases at V and 7 bases at J, leaving 9 bases unmatched. The germline V gene encodes CDR1 SGHTA and CDR2 FQGNSA. This CDR3 has 15 residues. The CDR3 reads CASRTNRGGNSPLHF. The CDR3 DNA is TGTGCCAGCAGAACAAACAGGGGCGGCAATTCACCCCTCCACTTT.

V and J are TRBV6-5 and TRBJ2-3; D may be TRBD2 (6 bases). Per germline, CDR1 MNHEY and CDR2 SVGAGI. The CDR3 length is 15 residues. Trimming pared 0 bases from V and 0 bases from J, leaving 7 bases between. CDR3 sequence: CASSYSGTSTDTQYF. As DNA, the CDR3 is TGTGCCAGCAGTTACTCTGGGACTAGCACAGATACGCAGTATTTT.